Each of the 20 T cell receptor beta chains below was sequenced from the same sample in a study of T cells after somatic rescue of genetic block (TCRdb year 2020). The library was built by means of the immunoSEQ multiplex PCR assay. Sourced from immuneACCESS, this table was stored by TCRdb with only in-frame sequences that have V and J called. A share of the clones is absent; for the studies checked, an unresolved V gene accounts for under half, and the remainder has no known explanation. The sample records about 63,000 clones, about 91% of which are singletons. 3% of the sample lies in the top ten. Sequenced material: peripheral blood mononuclear cells (PBMCs). These receptors were collected from a man in his forties.

The V call is TRBV7-2, the J call TRBJ2-1; TRBD1 might be the D (5 bases). Trimming took 5 bases from V and 5 from J, leaving 10 bases between them. The length of the CDR3 is 13 residues. The germline V gene has CDR1 SGHTA and CDR2 FQGNSA. This CDR3 is CASSVTGNNEQFF. The CDR3 DNA reads TGTGCCAGCAGCGTTACAGGTAACAATGAGCAGTTCTTC. The whole variable domain, remainder taken from reference TRBV7-2 and TRBJ2-1, is GAGVSQSPSNKVTEKGKDVELRCDPISGHTALYWYRQSLGQGLEFLIYFQGNSAPDKSGLPSDRFSAERTGGSVSTLTIQRTQQEDSAVYLCASSVTGNNEQFFGPGTRLTVL.

This rearrangement joins TRBV19 to TRBJ1-2; possible D gene TRBD1, 5 bases. V was trimmed by 3 bases and J by 5 bases, leaving 7 bases between them. The CDR3 sequence is 12 residues long. Looked up from germline, CDR1 is LNHDA and CDR2 is SQIVND (reference sequence). The CDR3 sequence is CASSMTAYGYTF. CDR3 nucleotides: TGTGCCAGTAGTATGACAGCTTATGGCTACACCTTC.

This chain connects TRBV5-4 to TRBJ2-7; the D gene is possibly TRBD1 (6 bases). V lost 4 bases to trimming and J lost 2 bases, with 16 bases between them. This CDR3 comprises 15 residues. Germline V CDR1 and CDR2: SGHNT, YYREEE (reference sequence). The CDR3 coding sequence is TGTGCCAGCAGCCCTGACAGGCAAGGCCCCTACGAGCAGTACTTC. This codes for CASSPDRQGPYEQYF.

The J gene is TRBJ2-2, the V gene TRBV5-1, with D tentatively TRBD2 (5 bases). V was clipped by 0 bases and J by 3 bases, with 9 bases between them. The CDR3 contains 15 residues. CDR1 and CDR2 (germline): SGHRS, YFSETQ. CDR3 protein: CASSLAGSDTGELFF. The CDR3 DNA is TGCGCCAGCAGCTTGGCGGGGTCGGACACCGGGGAGCTGTTTTTT.

This chain's CDR3 is CASSFGLAGPYNEQFF. Here the CDR3 DNA reads TGTGCCAGCAGCTTCGGGCTAGCGGGACCGTACAATGAGCAGTTCTTC. The V gene is TRBV11-3, the J gene TRBJ2-1; TRBD2 matches 9 bases. The germline CDR1 and CDR2 sequences are SGHNT and YENEEA. V lost 3 bases and J lost 4; bases outside the gene matches: 7. The CDR3 is 16 amino acids.

The rearrangement uses TRBV28 and TRBJ1-5; D is uncertain. This CDR3 spans 16 amino acids. The V end was cut by 5 bases, the J end by 1 base, with 15 bases between. In germline, CDR1 is MDHEN, CDR2 SYDVKM. CDR3 sequence: CASSPHLGWSNQPQHF. CDR3 nucleotides: TGTGCCAGCAGTCCCCATTTAGGCTGGAGCAATCAGCCCCAGCATTTT. The variable domain in full, with the rest retrieved from reference TRBV28 and TRBJ1-5, is DVKVTQSSRYLVKRTGEKVFLECVQDMDHENMFWYRQDPGLGLRLIYFSYDVKMKEKGDIPEGYSVSREKKERFSLILESASTNQTSMYLCASSPHLGWSNQPQHFGDGTRLSIL.

The rearrangement links TRBV27 to TRBJ1-2, with D possibly being TRBD1 (6 bases). In germline, CDR1 is MNHEY, CDR2 SMNVEV (reference sequence). This CDR3 contains 15 residues. V was cut by 6 bases and J by 3 bases, with 17 bases left in between. CDR3 in amino acids: CASRGRGTPDYGYTF. DNA for the CDR3: TGTGCCAGCAGGGGAAGGGGGACGCCTGACTATGGCTACACCTTC.

The chain joins TRBV6-1 to TRBJ2-7; perhaps D is TRBD1 or TRBD2 (5 bases each). This CDR3 spans 14 amino acids. The V gene's germline CDR1 is MNHNS and CDR2 SASEGT. V lost 10 bases and J 4 bases, leaving 20 bases between the germline ends. The CDR3 sequence is CATSPGWGFYEQYF. Written as DNA, the CDR3 is TGTGCCACCTCCCCGGGGTGGGGGTTTTACGAGCAGTACTTC.

The gene calls are TRBV6-5 and TRBJ2-3; 7 bases line up with TRBD1. J was trimmed by 4 bases and V by 6 bases; bases with no gene match: 7. The CDR3 consists of 14 residues. Looked up from germline, CDR1 is MNHEY and CDR2 is SVGAGI. The CDR3 sequence is CASSPGQASDTQYF. CDR3 sequence (DNA): TGTGCCAGCAGCCCTGGACAGGCTTCAGATACGCAGTATTTT.

V is TRBV11-2 and J is TRBJ2-2, with D perhaps assigned TRBD1 or TRBD2 (5 bases each). CDR1 is SGHAT, CDR2 FQNNGV, per germline. CDR3 length: 12 residues. The V end lost 6 bases, the J end lost 3 bases, and 5 bases lay between the germline ends. The CDR3 sequence is CASRGDTGELFF. In DNA, the CDR3 is TGTGCCAGCAGGGGGGACACCGGGGAGCTGTTTTTT.

This chain uses TRBV7-2 with TRBJ1-3; unclear D gene. The CDR3 is made up of 15 amino acids. Germline assignment: CDR1 SGHTA and CDR2 FQGNSA. V was pared by 1 base and J by 0 bases, with 7 bases between. Here the CDR3 DNA reads TGTGCCAGCAGCTTAGTGCTCAGCTCTGGAAACACCATATATTTT. Protein sequence: CASSLVLSSGNTIYF.

This chain uses TRBV27 with TRBJ1-2; D unresolved. The length of the CDR3 is 12 residues. CDR1 and CDR2 (germline): MNHEY, SMNVEV (reference sequence). Trimming took 4 bases from V and 2 from J, leaving 5 bases between them. As DNA, the CDR3 is TGTGCCAGCAGTTCCAGGAACTATGGCTACACCTTC. Encoded protein: CASSSRNYGYTF.

V and J are TRBV2 and TRBJ1-2; no definite D call. Germline V gene sequence: CDR1 SNHLY, CDR2 FYNNEI. This CDR3 is built from 14 residues. Trimming shortened V by 2 bases and J by 6 bases, and 13 bases separated the two germline ends. The CDR3 sequence: CASSELGQLNGYTF. CDR3 nucleotides: TGTGCCAGCAGTGAACTGGGCCAGCTTAATGGCTACACCTTC.

J is TRBJ2-2 and V is TRBV7-2; 7 bases map to TRBD2. V lost 3 bases and J lost 4; bases outside the gene matches: 5. Germline V gene data show CDR1 as SGHTA and CDR2 as FQGNSA. The CDR3 covers 15 residues. The CDR3: CASSLGRAGTGELFF. In nucleotides, the CDR3 is TGTGCCAGCAGCTTGGGGAGGGCGGGCACCGGGGAGCTGTTTTTT.

The genes are TRBV2 and TRBJ2-1; D is undetermined. Germline V gene lookup returns CDR1 SNHLY and CDR2 FYNNEI. Trimming cost V 4 bases and J 6 bases, with 10 bases left between them. The CDR3 runs to 13 residues. CDR3: CASSVYWPNEQFF. CDR3 DNA sequence: TGTGCCAGCAGTGTGTATTGGCCCAATGAGCAGTTCTTC. Combining the CDR3 with reference TRBV2 and TRBJ2-1 gives the whole variable domain EPEVTQTPSHQVTQMGQEVILRCVPISNHLYFYWYRQILGQKVEFLVSFYNNEISEKSEIFDDQFSVERPDGSNFTLKIRSTKLEDSAMYFCASSVYWPNEQFFGPGTRLTVL.

The V gene is TRBV6-4, the J gene TRBJ2-7; 8 positions agree with TRBD2. This CDR3 is 12 amino acids long. Germline V lookup: CDR1 MRHNA, CDR2 SNTAGT. V shed 10 bases, J shed 2 bases, and the junction held 4 bases outside the gene matches. CDR3 sequence (DNA): TGTGCCAAAGGGGGACTAGCCTACGAGCAGTACTTC. This gives the protein CAKGGLAYEQYF.

The J gene is TRBJ1-1, the V gene TRBV5-8, with D uncertain. V gave up 3 bases and J gave up 7 bases, with 13 bases separating them. The CDR3 runs to 13 residues. Germline V gene sequence: CDR1 SGHTS, CDR2 YDEGEE. CDR3: CASSSRLTREAFF. DNA for the CDR3: TGTGCCAGCAGCTCCCGACTGACACGTGAAGCTTTCTTT.

The chain is built from TRBV5-4 and TRBJ2-1; D not certain. The CDR3 runs to 15 residues. CDR1 is SGHNT and CDR2 is YYREEE in the germline V gene (reference sequence). Trimming left V 0 bases short and J 0 bases short, with 7 bases between. The CDR3 loop reads CASSLAGSSYNEQFF. CDR3 nucleotides: TGTGCCAGCAGCTTGGCGGGCAGCTCCTACAATGAGCAGTTCTTC.

CDR3 sequence (DNA): TGTGCCAGCAGTTTGGACTACCGGCAAGAGACCCAGTACTTC. Protein: CASSLDYRQETQYF. The V gene is TRBV28, the J gene TRBJ2-5, with D possibly TRBD2 on 6 matching bases. The CDR3 spans 14 residues. V lost 3 bases, J lost 2 bases, and 10 bases lay in between. CDR1 and CDR2 (germline): MDHEN, SYDVKM.

As DNA, the CDR3 is TGTATTCAGCGGGAGGCCCCTTCCGGGGAGCTGTTTTTT. Translation gives CIQREAPSGELFF. V and J are TRBV7-9 and TRBJ2-2; 9 bases map to TRBD2. There are 13 residues in the CDR3. Germline CDR1 SEHNR, CDR2 FQNEAQ (reference sequence).